Listed below are T cell receptor beta chains from one sample, sequenced in a study of T cells after yellow fever vaccination. TCRdb fed the 5' RACE reads into MiXCR, producing one record per CDR3 protein. The sample contains about 320,000 distinct CDR3 sequences, over 8.5% of which appear only once. The sample was CD4+ T cells sorted from PBMCs, taken 45 days after the yellow fever booster vaccination. These receptors came from a man younger than 30 who received the YFV17D yellow fever vaccine. Each CDR3 is given with its conserved first and last residue. Fields, in order: D gene, clone size, V gene, J gene, CDR3 DNA, CDR3 protein. The D gene is left open where the match is weak. Rows give clone size only sometimes, using once, few, many, or a class for an expanded clone.

.	.	TRBV28	TRBJ1-5	TGTGCCAGCACTAACAGGGCCAATCAGCCCCAGCATTTT	CASTNRANQPQHF
TRBD2	once	TRBV24-1	TRBJ2-3	TGTGCCACCAGTGATCCTCGGGCCAGGGAGGGACTCACAGATACGCAGTATTTT	CATSDPRAREGLTDTQYF
TRBD1	few	TRBV6-5	TRBJ2-3	TGTGCCAGCAGTTACGACAGGGCAACAGATACGCAGTATTTT	CASSYDRATDTQYF
.	.	TRBV7-2	TRBJ1-2	TGTGCCAGCAGCTTAGCGGCCGCCTACGGCTACACCTTC	CASSLAAAYGYTF
TRBD1	.	TRBV4-3	TRBJ1-5	TGCGCCAGCAGCCAAATCTGGCAGGGGGGATATAGCAATCAGCCCCAGCATTTT	CASSQIWQGGYSNQPQHF
TRBD1	few	TRBV18	TRBJ2-6	TGTGCCAGCTCCAGGGACAGAATGAGCGGGGCCAACGTCCTGACTTTC	CASSRDRMSGANVLTF
TRBD2	many	TRBV5-1	TRBJ2-3	TGCGCCAGCAGCTTGGATGCAGCGGGGGGGCCGAGAACGCAGTATTTT	CASSLDAAGGPRTQYF
.	few	TRBV20-1	TRBJ1-5	TGCAGTGCTAGAGAGGGGGCGGCCAATCAGCCCCAGCATTTT	CSAREGAANQPQHF
.	.	TRBV6-6	TRBJ1-1	TGTGCCAGCAGTTACTCAGGTGGGGCGCCCACTGAAGCTTTCTTT	CASSYSGGAPTEAFF
TRBD2	.	TRBV7-2	TRBJ2-5	TGTGCCAGCAGCCCCGGAGGATTCTTTCGGGGGGTCCTCCAAGAGACCCAGTACTTC	CASSPGGFFRGVLQETQYF
.	many	TRBV5-1	TRBJ2-5	TGCGCCAGCAGTCCCGGGGCGACGGAGACCCAGTACTTC	CASSPGATETQYF
.	.	TRBV5-1	TRBJ2-1	TGCGCCAGCAGCTATAGGACAGCAAATAATGAGCAGTTCTTC	CASSYRTANNEQFF
TRBD1	.	TRBV4-1	TRBJ1-2	TGCGCCAGCAGCCAGCCCTACAGGGGGTGGCTGGGCTACACCTTC	CASSQPYRGWLGYTF
TRBD1	.	TRBV7-2	TRBJ1-1	TGTGCCAGCATGACAGGGTGGTTTACTGAAGCTTTCTTT	CASMTGWFTEAFF
.	.	TRBV7-9	TRBJ1-2	TGTGCCAGCAGCTTTCCGGAAACCGTGGGCTACACCTTC	CASSFPETVGYTF
.	few	TRBV5-5	TRBJ2-3	TGTGCCAGCAGCTTGGCTCAAGACCCCACAGATACGCAGTATTTT	CASSLAQDPTDTQYF
.	.	TRBV2	TRBJ2-4	TGTGCCAGCAGTACTAGCCGAGGGGACATTCAGTACTTC	CASSTSRGDIQYF
.	many	TRBV29-1	TRBJ1-3	TGCAGCGTTGCAGAGGCCATGGTCGCCGCTGGAAACACCATATATTTT	CSVAEAMVAAGNTIYF
.	.	TRBV30	TRBJ1-3	TGTGCCTGGGGGGCGGGAAACACCATATATTTT	CAWGAGNTIYF
.	.	TRBV20-1	TRBJ2-3	TGCAGTGCCAAGACACGACTTGCCGGGGGTACAGATACGCAGTATTTT	CSAKTRLAGGTDTQYF
.	few	TRBV4-1	TRBJ2-2	TGCGCCAGCAGCATCTTACAAGGGCGGGGACGGAGCACCGGGGAGCTGTTTTTT	CASSILQGRGRSTGELFF
TRBD2	.	TRBV10-2	TRBJ2-2	TGCGCCAGCAGGGAGCGGGGATGGGCCGGGGAGCTGTTTTTT	CASRERGWAGELFF
.	few	TRBV7-2	TRBJ2-3	TGTGCCAGCAGCTTAGGCCGACATAGCACAGATACGCAGTATTTT	CASSLGRHSTDTQYF
TRBD2	.	TRBV9	TRBJ2-2	TGTTCCAGCAGCGTAAATAGCGGGGTGTCCACCGGGGAGCTGTTTTTT	CSSSVNSGVSTGELFF
.	many	TRBV7-9	TRBJ2-2	TGTGCCAGCAGCTTAGGAGGGGCGAACACCGGGGAGCTGTTTTTT	CASSLGGANTGELFF
.	many	TRBV5-1	TRBJ2-7	TGCGCCAGCAGCCCTCAGACCGGGCCCCAGGAGAAGTACTTC	CASSPQTGPQEKYF
.	.	TRBV29-1	TRBJ2-4	TGCAGCGTTGAAGTAGGGGGCAAAAACATTCAGTACTTC	CSVEVGGKNIQYF
TRBD1	.	TRBV6-5	TRBJ1-5	TGTGCCAGCAGACCCGGGACAGGGCGTCAGCCCCAGCATTTT	CASRPGTGRQPQHF
.	few	TRBV6-2/TRBV6-3	TRBJ1-2	TGTGCCAGCAGTTACTCGAGGGGAGCTAACTATGGCTACACCTTC	CASSYSRGANYGYTF
TRBD1	.	TRBV29-1	TRBJ2-7	TGCAGCGTAACCGGGACAGGAAGCTACGAGCAGTACTTC	CSVTGTGSYEQYF
TRBD2	few	TRBV20-1	TRBJ2-5	TGCAGTGCCCTGACTAGCGGCCAAGAGACCCAGTACTTC	CSALTSGQETQYF
.	.	TRBV19	TRBJ1-5	TGTGCCAGTAGTAGCCATTCCGGGGGAAGCGGTCAGCCCCAGCATTTT	CASSSHSGGSGQPQHF
TRBD1	few	TRBV20-1	TRBJ1-2	TGCAGTGCCCCGACTTTTAACAGGGGGCCCTATGGCTACACCTTC	CSAPTFNRGPYGYTF
.	.	TRBV6-2/TRBV6-3	TRBJ1-1	TGTGCCAGCACGCAGTTGATGGATCGGCCCACTGAAGCTTTCTTT	CASTQLMDRPTEAFF
.	.	TRBV9	TRBJ1-3	TGTGCCAGCAGCGTAGAGAGCGCCATCTCTGGAAACACCATATATTTT	CASSVESAISGNTIYF
.	many	TRBV27	TRBJ2-7	TGTGCCAGCAGTTCCCTTGGGGGGCGCGAGTACTTC	CASSSLGGREYF
.	.	TRBV5-6	TRBJ2-1	TGTGCCAGCACCCCCCTTTCACGAGGAAATGAGCAGTTCTTC	CASTPLSRGNEQFF
.	few	TRBV19	TRBJ2-5	TGTGCCAGTAATCCCCTCGGGGCCGAGGAGACCCAGTACTTC	CASNPLGAEETQYF
.	.	TRBV11-2	TRBJ1-2	TGTGCCAGCAGTTTCGAATCGGGGGGTGGCTACACCTTC	CASSFESGGGYTF
.	many	TRBV5-1	TRBJ2-5	TGCGCCAGCAGCTTGAAAATGGCAGTTGAGACCCAGTACTTC	CASSLKMAVETQYF
.	few	TRBV7-9	TRBJ1-1	TGTGCCAGCAGCTTAGCGCTAGCAGGGGCCTACACTGAAGCTTTCTTT	CASSLALAGAYTEAFF
.	.	TRBV6-1	TRBJ1-4	TGTGCCAGCAACGGGACACCTGGTGAAAAACTGTTTTTT	CASNGTPGEKLFF
.	.	TRBV10-3	TRBJ1-5	TGTGCCTCATCTCCCCGCCCGGCGGCTAATCAGCCCCAGCATTTT	CASSPRPAANQPQHF
TRBD1	few	TRBV15	TRBJ1-4	TGTGCCACCAGCAGAGCAAGGACACAGGGGTATGGTGAAAAACTGTTTTTT	CATSRARTQGYGEKLFF
TRBD2	.	TRBV20-1	TRBJ2-5	TGCAGTGCTACTAGCGGGGGCGAGGGGACCCAGTACTTC	CSATSGGEGTQYF
TRBD2	many	TRBV28	TRBJ2-4	TGTGCCAGCAGCCGACGGGGACTAGCGGGGGTTTTAGCCAAAAACATTCAGTACTTC	CASSRRGLAGVLAKNIQYF
TRBD1	few	TRBV11-2	TRBJ2-7	TGTGCCAGCAGCCCTTCAGGGGGAACCTACGAGCAGTACTTC	CASSPSGGTYEQYF
.	once	TRBV7-3	TRBJ2-3	TGTGCCAGCAGCTTAGCAGCTGGTAGGCAGTATTTT	CASSLAAGRQYF
TRBD1	few	TRBV12-3/TRBV12-4	TRBJ1-2	TGTGCCAGCAGTAAAAGGGACAGGGTGACCGGCTACACCTTC	CASSKRDRVTGYTF
TRBD1	.	TRBV20-1	TRBJ1-2	TGCAGTGCCCCGAGAGGGGGCGACTATGGCTACACCTTC	CSAPRGGDYGYTF
.	few	TRBV27	TRBJ2-1	TGTGCCAGCGGGAGGACAGAGGTAAATGAGCAGTTCTTC	CASGRTEVNEQFF
.	.	TRBV12-3/TRBV12-4	TRBJ2-3	TGTGCCAGCAGTTTAGAGCCCCTAGATACGCAGTATTTT	CASSLEPLDTQYF
.	.	TRBV5-6	TRBJ1-1	TGTGCCAGCAGCTTCCGTCCGAATGAAGCTTTCTTT	CASSFRPNEAFF
.	few	TRBV4-1	TRBJ1-3	TGCGCCAGCAGCCAAGATCTCCAGGGAAACACCATATATTTT	CASSQDLQGNTIYF
.	.	TRBV18	TRBJ1-1	TGTGCCAGCTCCGGGGCCTGGGGGACTGAAGCTTTCTTT	CASSGAWGTEAFF
.	.	TRBV29-1	TRBJ2-3	TGCAGCGTAGAGCGGGCCCCTAGCACAGATACGCAGTGTTTT	CSVERAPSTDTQCF
.	few	TRBV24-1	TRBJ2-5	TGTGCCACCAGTGCTATGTCAGGGGAGACCCAGTACTTC	CATSAMSGETQYF
TRBD1	.	TRBV4-1	TRBJ2-4	TGCGCCAGCAGCCAGAGGACAGGGTTCAAAAACATTCAGTACTTC	CASSQRTGFKNIQYF
.	.	TRBV7-9	TRBJ1-1	TGTGCCAGCAGCTTTCCGCGCAGAGACACTGAAGCTTTCTTT	CASSFPRRDTEAFF
.	.	TRBV15	TRBJ2-3	TGTGCCACCAGACCGGACATAAACACAGATACGCAGTATTTT	CATRPDINTDTQYF